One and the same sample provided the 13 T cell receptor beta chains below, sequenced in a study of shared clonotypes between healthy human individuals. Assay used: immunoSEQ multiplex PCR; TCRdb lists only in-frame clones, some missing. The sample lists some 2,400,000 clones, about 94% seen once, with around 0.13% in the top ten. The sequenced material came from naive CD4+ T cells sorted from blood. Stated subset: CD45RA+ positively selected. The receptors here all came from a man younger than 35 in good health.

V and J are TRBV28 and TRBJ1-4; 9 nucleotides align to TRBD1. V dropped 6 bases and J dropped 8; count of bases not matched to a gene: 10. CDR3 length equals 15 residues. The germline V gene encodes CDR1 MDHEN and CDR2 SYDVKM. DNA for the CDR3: TGTGCCAGCAGGCCCAGGGACAGGGTGGTCGAAAAACTGTTTTTT. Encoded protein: CASRPRDRVVEKLFF.

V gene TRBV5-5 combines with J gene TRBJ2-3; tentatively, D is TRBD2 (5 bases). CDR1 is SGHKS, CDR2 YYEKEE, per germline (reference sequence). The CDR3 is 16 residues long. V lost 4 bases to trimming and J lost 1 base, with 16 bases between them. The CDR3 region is CASSPMWERGTDTQYF. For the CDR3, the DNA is TGTGCCAGCAGCCCCATGTGGGAGAGGGGCACAGATACGCAGTATTTT.

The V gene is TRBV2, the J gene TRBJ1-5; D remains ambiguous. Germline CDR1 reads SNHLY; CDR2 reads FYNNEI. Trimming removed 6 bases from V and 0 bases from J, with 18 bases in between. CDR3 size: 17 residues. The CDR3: CASRLNSRAYSNQPQHF. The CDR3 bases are TGTGCCAGCAGGTTGAATAGCCGAGCCTATAGCAATCAGCCCCAGCATTTT.

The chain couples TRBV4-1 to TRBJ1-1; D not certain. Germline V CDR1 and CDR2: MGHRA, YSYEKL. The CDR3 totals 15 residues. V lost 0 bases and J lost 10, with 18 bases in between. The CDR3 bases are TGCGCCAGCAGCCAAGATCCGACGGGTGGGCCCATAGCTTTCTTT. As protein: CASSQDPTGGPIAFF.

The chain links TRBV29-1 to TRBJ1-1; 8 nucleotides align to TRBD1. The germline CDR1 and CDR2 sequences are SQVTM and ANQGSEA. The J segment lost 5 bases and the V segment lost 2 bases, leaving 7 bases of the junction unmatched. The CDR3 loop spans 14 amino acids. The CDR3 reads CSVESWTGRTEAFF. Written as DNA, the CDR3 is TGCAGCGTTGAATCTTGGACAGGGCGGACTGAAGCTTTCTTT.

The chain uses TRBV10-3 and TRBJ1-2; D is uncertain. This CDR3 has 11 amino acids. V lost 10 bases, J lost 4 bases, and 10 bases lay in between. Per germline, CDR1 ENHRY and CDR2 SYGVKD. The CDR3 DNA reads TGTGCCACCTCGGGAGGCTATGGCTACACCTTC. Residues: CATSGGYGYTF.

The chain's CDR3 is CASSLEGQEGGYTF. CDR3 sequence (DNA): TGCGCCAGCAGCTTGGAGGGCCAAGAAGGCGGCTACACCTTC. V gene TRBV5-1 combines with J gene TRBJ1-2; D gene uncertain. The CDR3 is made up of 14 amino acids. V lost 0 bases, J lost 8 bases, and 14 bases lay in between. Germline values: CDR1 SGHRS, CDR2 YFSETQ. Full variable domain (remainder filled in from reference TRBV5-1 and TRBJ1-2): KAGVTQTPRYLIKTRGQQVTLSCSPISGHRSVSWYQQTPGQGLQFLFEYFSETQRNKGNFPGRFSGRQFSNSRSEMNVSTLELGDSALYLCASSLEGQEGGYTFGSGTRLTVV.

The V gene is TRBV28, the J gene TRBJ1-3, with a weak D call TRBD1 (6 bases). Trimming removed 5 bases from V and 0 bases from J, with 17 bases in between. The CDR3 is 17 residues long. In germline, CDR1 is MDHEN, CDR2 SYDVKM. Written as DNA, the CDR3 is TGTGCCAGCAGTCCACCCCGGCAGGGGACCTCTGGAAACACCATATATTTT. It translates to CASSPPRQGTSGNTIYF.

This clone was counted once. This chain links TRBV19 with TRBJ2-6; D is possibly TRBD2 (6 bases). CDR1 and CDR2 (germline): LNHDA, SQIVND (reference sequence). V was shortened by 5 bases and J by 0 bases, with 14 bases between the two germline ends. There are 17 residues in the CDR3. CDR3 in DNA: TGTGCCAGTAGTCGAGGGACTTTAGACTCTGGGGCCAACGTCCTGACTTTC. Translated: CASSRGTLDSGANVLTF.

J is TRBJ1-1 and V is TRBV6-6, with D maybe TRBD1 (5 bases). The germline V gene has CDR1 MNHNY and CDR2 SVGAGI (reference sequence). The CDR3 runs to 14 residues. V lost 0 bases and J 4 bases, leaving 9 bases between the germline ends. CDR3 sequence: CASSYSGDATEAFF. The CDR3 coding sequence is TGTGCCAGCAGTTACTCGGGGGATGCCACTGAAGCTTTCTTT.

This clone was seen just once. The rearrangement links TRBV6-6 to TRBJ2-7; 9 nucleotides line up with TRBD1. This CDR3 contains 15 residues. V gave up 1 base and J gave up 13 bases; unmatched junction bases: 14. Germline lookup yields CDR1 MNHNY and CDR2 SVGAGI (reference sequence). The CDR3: CASSYWRTGDNEEYF. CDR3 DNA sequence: TGTGCCAGCAGTTACTGGCGGACAGGGGATAACGAGGAATACTTC.

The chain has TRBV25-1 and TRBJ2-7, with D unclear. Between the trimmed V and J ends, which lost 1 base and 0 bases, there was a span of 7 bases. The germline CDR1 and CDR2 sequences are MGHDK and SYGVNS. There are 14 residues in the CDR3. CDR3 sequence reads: CASSESVSSYEQYF. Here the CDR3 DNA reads TGTGCCAGCAGTGAATCGGTCAGCTCCTACGAGCAGTACTTC.

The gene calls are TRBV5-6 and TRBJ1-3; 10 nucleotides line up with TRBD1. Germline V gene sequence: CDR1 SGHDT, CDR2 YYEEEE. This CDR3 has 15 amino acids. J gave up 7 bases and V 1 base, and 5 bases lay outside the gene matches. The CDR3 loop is CASSLPTGGGNTIYF. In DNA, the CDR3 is TGTGCCAGCAGCTTGCCGACAGGGGGCGGGAACACCATATATTTT.